The sequence of this T cell receptor (beta chain) was determined in a study of T cells in Graves' hyperthyroidism and ophthalmopathy. A 10 ml volume of fresh peripheral blood provided the PBMCs. Amplified TCR beta CDR3 regions came from RNA transcripts. In the first-round RT-PCR of the TCR CDR3, the HTBI primer set was used. Using its own MiXCR run on the multiplex PCR reads, TCRdb lists one record per CDR3 protein. The data contain about 200,000 distinct CDR3 sequences, 17% of them singletons. Germline CDR1 DFQATT, CDR2 SNEGSKA (reference sequence). Losses at the gene ends were 0 bases for V and 6 bases for J; bases not matched to a gene: 10. CDR3 size: 15 residues.

The TCR originated in a man in his forties or fifties with Graves' hyperthyroidism. The sequenced sample consisted of blood. The chain recombines TRBV20-1 with TRBJ2-7, with 8 bases identical to TRBD2. The DNA for the CDR3 is TGCAGTGCTAGAGACGGGGGGGGGGAAAGCGGCGAGCAGTACTTC. Translating gives CSARDGGGESGEQYF.